This entry is about one T cell receptor beta chain. The antigen is not known. Via MiXCR, TCRdb re-called the reads, giving one row per CDR3 protein. The data show about 600,000 distinct CDR3 sequences, 20% to 30% seen once. Germline V gives CDR1 MNHNY, CDR2 SVGAGI (reference sequence). The CDR3 length is 15 residues. V trimming: 0 bases; J trimming: 4 bases; junction bases outside the gene matches: 2. This record comes from a study of T cell repertoires in cytomegalovirus infection. The study, taken as a whole, reports: Using cumulative public TCR beta family frequency, the authors identified those who carried CMV together with the relevant HLA. Across the ex vivo response, the dominant clonotypes were HLA-C-restricted CMV-specific TCR beta clonotypes.

The chain employs TRBV6-6 and TRBJ2-1; 8 bases line up with TRBD2. Source material: CD8+ T cells from PBMCs. The source of this sequence is a human donor in good health (CMV status not recorded). Some clones in this sample may be carry-over from other donors' samples. DNA of the CDR3: TGTGCCAGCAGTTACTCGGGACTAGAGTACAATGAGCAGTTCTTC. Protein sequence: CASSYSGLEYNEQFF.